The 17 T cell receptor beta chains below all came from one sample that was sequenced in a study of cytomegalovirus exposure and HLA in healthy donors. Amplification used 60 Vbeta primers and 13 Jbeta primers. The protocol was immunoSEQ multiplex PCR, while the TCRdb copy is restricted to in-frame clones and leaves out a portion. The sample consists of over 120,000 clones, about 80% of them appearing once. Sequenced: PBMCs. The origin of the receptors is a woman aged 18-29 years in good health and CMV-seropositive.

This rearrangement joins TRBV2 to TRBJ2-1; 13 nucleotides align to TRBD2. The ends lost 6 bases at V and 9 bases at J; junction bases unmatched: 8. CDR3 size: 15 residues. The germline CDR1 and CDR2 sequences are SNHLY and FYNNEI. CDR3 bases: TGTGCCAGCAGGTTACTAGCGGGGGGGCCCAGTGAGCAGTTCTTC. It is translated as CASRLLAGGPSEQFF. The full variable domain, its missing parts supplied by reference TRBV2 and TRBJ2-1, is EPEVTQTPSHQVTQMGQEVILRCVPISNHLYFYWYRQILGQKVEFLVSFYNNEISEKSEIFDDQFSVERPDGSNFTLKIRSTKLEDSAMYFCASRLLAGGPSEQFFGPGTRLTVL.

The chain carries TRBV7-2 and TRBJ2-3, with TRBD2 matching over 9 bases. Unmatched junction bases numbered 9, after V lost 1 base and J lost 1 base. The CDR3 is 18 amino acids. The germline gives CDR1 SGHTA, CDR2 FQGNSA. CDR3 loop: CASSLGGGGALRTDTQYF. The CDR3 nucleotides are TGTGCCAGCAGCTTAGGCGGCGGGGGGGCCCTCCGCACAGATACGCAGTATTTT.

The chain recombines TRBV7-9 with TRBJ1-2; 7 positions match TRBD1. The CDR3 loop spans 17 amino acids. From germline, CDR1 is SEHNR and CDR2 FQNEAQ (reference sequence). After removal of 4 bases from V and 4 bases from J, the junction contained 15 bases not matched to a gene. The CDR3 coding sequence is TGTGCCAGCAGCTCCGGGACAGAGGTGCTTGGAGCCTATGGCTACACCTTC. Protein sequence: CASSSGTEVLGAYGYTF.

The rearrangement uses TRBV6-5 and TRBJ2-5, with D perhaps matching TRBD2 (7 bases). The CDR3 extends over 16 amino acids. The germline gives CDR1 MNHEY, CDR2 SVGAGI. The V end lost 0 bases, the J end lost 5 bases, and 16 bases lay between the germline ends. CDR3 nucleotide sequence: TGTGCCAGCAGTTACTCGAACAGGGAGGGCTGGGAGACCCAGTACTTC. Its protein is CASSYSNREGWETQYF.

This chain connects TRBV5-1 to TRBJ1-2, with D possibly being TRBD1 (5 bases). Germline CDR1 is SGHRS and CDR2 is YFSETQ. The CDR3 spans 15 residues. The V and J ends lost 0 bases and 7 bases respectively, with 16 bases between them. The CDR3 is CASSLGAGPSGGYTF. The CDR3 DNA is TGCGCCAGCAGCTTGGGGGCAGGGCCGTCAGGTGGCTACACCTTC.

The CDR3 bases are TGCGCCAGCAGCCAACGACTAGCGGGGGAGGAGCAGTACTTC. Residues: CASSQRLAGEEQYF. This chain joins TRBV4-3 and TRBJ2-7; the match to TRBD2 covers 12 bases. Germline V CDR1 and CDR2: LGHNA, YSLEER. The CDR3 runs to 14 residues. The J segment lost 7 bases and the V segment lost 2 bases, leaving 3 bases of the junction unmatched.

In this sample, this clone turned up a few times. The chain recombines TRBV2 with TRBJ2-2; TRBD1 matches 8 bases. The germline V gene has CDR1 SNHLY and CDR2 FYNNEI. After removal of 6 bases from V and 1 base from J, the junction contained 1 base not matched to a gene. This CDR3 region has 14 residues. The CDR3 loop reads CASSGTGNTGELFF. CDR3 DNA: TGTGCCAGCAGCGGGACAGGGAACACCGGGGAGCTGTTTTTT.

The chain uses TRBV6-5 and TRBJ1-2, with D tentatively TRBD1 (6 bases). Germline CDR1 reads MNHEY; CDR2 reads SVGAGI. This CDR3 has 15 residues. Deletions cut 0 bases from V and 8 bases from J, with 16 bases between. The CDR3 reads CASSYSQGKVWGYTF. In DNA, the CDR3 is TGTGCCAGCAGTTACTCGCAGGGGAAGGTTTGGGGCTACACCTTC.

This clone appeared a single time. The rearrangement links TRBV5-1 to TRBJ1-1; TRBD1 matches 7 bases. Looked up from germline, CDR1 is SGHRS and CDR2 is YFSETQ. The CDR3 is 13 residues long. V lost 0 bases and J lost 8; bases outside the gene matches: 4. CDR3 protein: CASSLDGDSEAFF. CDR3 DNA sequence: TGCGCCAGCAGCTTGGATGGGGACAGCGAAGCTTTCTTT.

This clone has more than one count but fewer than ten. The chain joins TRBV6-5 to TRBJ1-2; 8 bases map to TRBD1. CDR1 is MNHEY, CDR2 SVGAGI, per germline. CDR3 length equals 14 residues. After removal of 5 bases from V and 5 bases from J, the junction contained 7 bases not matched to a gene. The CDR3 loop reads CASSRLGQGYGYTF. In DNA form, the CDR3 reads TGTGCCAGCAGTCGCCTAGGACAGGGTTATGGCTACACCTTC.

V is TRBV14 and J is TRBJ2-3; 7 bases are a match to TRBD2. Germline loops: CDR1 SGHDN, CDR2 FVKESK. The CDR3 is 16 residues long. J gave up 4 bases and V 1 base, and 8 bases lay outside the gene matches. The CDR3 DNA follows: TGTGCCAGCAGCCAAGGGGGGGGGAAGTATGCAGATACGCAGTATTTT. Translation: CASSQGGGKYADTQYF.

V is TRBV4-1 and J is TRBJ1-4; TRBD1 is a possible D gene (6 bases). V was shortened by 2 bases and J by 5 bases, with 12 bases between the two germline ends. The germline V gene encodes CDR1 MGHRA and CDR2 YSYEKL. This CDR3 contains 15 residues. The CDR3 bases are TGCGCCAGCAGCCAATTTGACAGGTCGAATGAAAAACTGTTTTTT. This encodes CASSQFDRSNEKLFF.

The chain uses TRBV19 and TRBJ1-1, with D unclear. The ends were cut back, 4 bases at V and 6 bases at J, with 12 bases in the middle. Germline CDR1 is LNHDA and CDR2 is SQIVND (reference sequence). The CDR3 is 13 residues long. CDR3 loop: CASSTIGQAEAFF. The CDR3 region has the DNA TGTGCCAGTAGTACCATTGGCCAGGCTGAAGCTTTCTTT. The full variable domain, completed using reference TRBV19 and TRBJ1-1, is DGGITQSPKYLFRKEGQNVTLSCEQNLNHDAMYWYRQDPGQGLRLIYYSQIVNDFQKGDIAEGYSVSREKKESFPLTVTSAQKNPTAFYLCASSTIGQAEAFFGQGTRLTVV.

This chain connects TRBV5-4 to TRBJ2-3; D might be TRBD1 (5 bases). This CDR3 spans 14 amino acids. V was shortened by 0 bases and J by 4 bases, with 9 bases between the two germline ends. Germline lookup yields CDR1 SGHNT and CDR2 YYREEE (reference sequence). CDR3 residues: CASSLVGPPDTQYF. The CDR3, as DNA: TGTGCCAGCAGCTTGGTGGGGCCCCCAGATACGCAGTATTTT.

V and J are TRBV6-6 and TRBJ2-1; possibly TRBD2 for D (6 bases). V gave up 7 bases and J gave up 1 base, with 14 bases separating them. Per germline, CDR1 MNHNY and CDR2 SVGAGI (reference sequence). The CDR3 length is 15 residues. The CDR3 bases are TGTGCCAGCACCCGAGGAGGGAATTCCTACAATGAGCAGTTCTTC. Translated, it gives CASTRGGNSYNEQFF.

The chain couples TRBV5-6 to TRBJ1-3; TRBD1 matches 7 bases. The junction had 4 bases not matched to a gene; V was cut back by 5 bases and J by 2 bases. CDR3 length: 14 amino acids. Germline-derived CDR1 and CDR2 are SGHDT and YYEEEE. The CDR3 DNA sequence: TGTGCCAGCAGATCGACAGGGACTGGAAACACCATATATTTT. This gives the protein CASRSTGTGNTIYF.

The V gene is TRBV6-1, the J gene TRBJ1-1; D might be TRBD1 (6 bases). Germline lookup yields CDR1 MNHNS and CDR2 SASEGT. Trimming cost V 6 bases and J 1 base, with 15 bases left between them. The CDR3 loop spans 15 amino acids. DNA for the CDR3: TGTGCCAGCAGCCAACCATTGACAGGGAACACTGAAGCTTTCTTT. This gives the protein CASSQPLTGNTEAFF.